The rows below give T cell receptor beta chains drawn from one sample of a study of Ad26.COV2.S vaccination and SARS-CoV-2 variants. TCRdb's copy holds only in-frame clones and misses some; the assay was immunoSEQ multiplex PCR. This sample has hundreds of thousands of clones, with 70% to 90% found just once. The sequences come from peripheral blood, collected in a trial of Ad26.COV2.S vaccine versus placebo. These TCRs come from a person aged 18-60 years who received the Ad26.COV2.S COVID-19 vaccine or a placebo. Both conserved end residues are part of each CDR3. Each record gives: V gene, clone size, J gene, D gene, CDR3 length, CDR3 DNA, CDR3 protein. A D gene is named only where the DNA matches it firmly. Some rows mark clone size as missing; the rest say once, few, many or name a class of expanded clone.

TRBV25-1,NA,TRBJ2-1,TRBD2,14,TGTGCCAGCAAGGAAGCGGGAAAATACAATGAGCAGTTCTTC,CASKEAGKYNEQFF
TRBV7-9,NA,TRBJ2-7,NA,15,TGTGCCAGCAGCTTAGAGGGGGTACCCTCCTACGAGCAGTACTTC,CASSLEGVPSYEQYF
TRBV5-5,NA,TRBJ2-7,NA,14,TGTGCCAGCAGCGATCCCAGGGGCTCCTACGAGCAGTACTTC,CASSDPRGSYEQYF
TRBV19,NA,TRBJ2-7,TRBD1,15,TGTGCCAGTAGTCCCACCGGGACAGGGGTGAGTGAGCAGTACTTC,CASSPTGTGVSEQYF
TRBV7-8,NA,TRBJ2-5,TRBD2,14,TGTGCCAGCAGCCCCCGCGGGGAGGGGGAGACCCAGTACTTC,CASSPRGEGETQYF
TRBV28,NA,TRBJ2-5,NA,15,TGTGCCAGCAGTTCCCCGGACAGCCTCGGGGAGACCCAGTACTTC,CASSSPDSLGETQYF
TRBV7-2,NA,TRBJ2-5,TRBD2,15,TGTGCCAGCAGCTTGACTCGCGGGAGGCAGGAGACCCAGTACTTC,CASSLTRGRQETQYF
TRBV3-1/TRBV3-2,few,TRBJ2-7,NA,11,TGTGCCAGCACTGGGATGGACGAGCAGTACTTC,CASTGMDEQYF
TRBV7-3,NA,TRBJ2-7,NA,16,TGTGCCAGCAGCTCCGCAACCGGGACGGCGATCTACGAGCAGTACTTC,CASSSATGTAIYEQYF
TRBV28,NA,TRBJ1-2,NA,15,TGTGCCAGCAGTTCGCCCCCGGCCGGGATTGATGGCTACACCTTC,CASSSPPAGIDGYTF
TRBV11-2,NA,TRBJ2-7,NA,14,TGTGCCAGCAGCTTAATACCGGGGTGGTACGAGCAGTACTTC,CASSLIPGWYEQYF
TRBV4-2,once,TRBJ2-3,TRBD2,16,TGTGCCAGCAGCCAAGATCCGGGAGGGCGTACAGATACGCAGTATTTT,CASSQDPGGRTDTQYF
TRBV19,NA,TRBJ2-1,NA,15,TGTGCCAGTAGTACCAGCACCTACTCCTACAATGAGCAGTTCTTC,CASSTSTYSYNEQFF
TRBV11-2,NA,TRBJ2-5,TRBD2,20,TGTGCCAGCAGCTTAGATAATCGGGGTAGCGGGTTTAAGTACCAAGAGACCCAGTACTTC,CASSLDNRGSGFKYQETQYF
TRBV2,NA,TRBJ1-5,NA,14,TGTGCCAGCAGTGGCGCTCTAGACAATCAGCCCCAGCATTTT,CASSGALDNQPQHF
TRBV7-9,NA,TRBJ2-2,NA,16,TGTGCCAGCAGCTTGACAGCAAATAGAAACACCGGGGAGCTGTTTTTT,CASSLTANRNTGELFF
TRBV5-4,once,TRBJ1-1,NA,15,TGTGCCAGCAGCTTGGGAGGGGGGGTCTCCGCTGAAGCTTTCTTT,CASSLGGGVSAEAFF
TRBV7-8,NA,TRBJ2-7,NA,12,TGTGCCAGCAGCCCCCGCGGGGACGAGCAGTACTTC,CASSPRGDEQYF
TRBV12-3/TRBV12-4,NA,TRBJ2-7,NA,12,TGTGCCAGCAGCTATTCCACTAGCGAGCAGTACTTC,CASSYSTSEQYF
TRBV4-3,NA,TRBJ2-1,TRBD2,17,TGCGCCAGCAGCCGCGGGACTAGCGGGTTCTCCTACAATGAGCAGTTCTTC,CASSRGTSGFSYNEQFF
TRBV2,NA,TRBJ1-3,NA,15,TGTGCCAGCAGGGCACTGACAGCCCCTGGAAACACCATATATTTT,CASRALTAPGNTIYF
TRBV5-1,NA,TRBJ1-6,NA,16,TGCGCCAGCAGCCTTAATGGGCCCGACCACAATTCACCCCTCCACTTT,CASSLNGPDHNSPLHF
TRBV5-1,few,TRBJ1-4,NA,16,TGCGCCAGCAGCTTGAGACCGACCGGCTTTAATGAAAAACTGTTTTTT,CASSLRPTGFNEKLFF
TRBV5-8,NA,TRBJ1-2,TRBD1,14,TGTGCCAGCAGCCCCCCGGACAGGGACTATGGCTACACCTTC,CASSPPDRDYGYTF
TRBV19,NA,TRBJ2-2,NA,14,TGTGCCAGTAGTATAGATCTATGGACGACGGAGCTGTTTTTT,CASSIDLWTTELFF
TRBV28,NA,TRBJ1-4,NA,15,TGTGCCAGCAGCATAAGGGGAAAGGGGCGGAGAAAACTGTTTTTT,CASSIRGKGRRKLFF
TRBV9,NA,TRBJ2-1,TRBD1,16,TGTGCCAGCAGCGTCACGGGGACAGGGGGATACAATGAGCAGTTCTTC,CASSVTGTGGYNEQFF
TRBV3-1/TRBV3-2,NA,TRBJ2-3,NA,15,TGTGCCAGCAGCCGTAATAGCGGCCTCACAGATACGCAGTATTTT,CASSRNSGLTDTQYF
TRBV4-3,NA,TRBJ2-5,NA,15,TGCGCCAGCAGCCAAGATTTAGTCGGCGGAGAGACCCAGTACTTC,CASSQDLVGGETQYF
TRBV7-2,NA,TRBJ2-2,NA,14,TGTGCCAGCAGCCTGAGCGGGAACACCGGGGAGCTGTTTTTT,CASSLSGNTGELFF
TRBV12-3/TRBV12-4,once,TRBJ2-7,NA,13,TGTGCCAGCAGTTTAGAGGACACCTACGAGCAGTACTTC,CASSLEDTYEQYF
TRBV19,once,TRBJ2-7,TRBD2,16,TGTGCCAGTAGTACCGGACTAGCGGGAGGGCCCTACGAGCAGTACTTC,CASSTGLAGGPYEQYF
TRBV5-5,NA,TRBJ1-2,NA,13,TGTGCCAGCAGCTCGACAGATAACTATGGCTACACCTTC,CASSSTDNYGYTF
TRBV28,NA,TRBJ2-7,NA,13,TGTGCCAGCAGTTTAGGCAAATCCTACGAGCAGTACTTC,CASSLGKSYEQYF
TRBV28,NA,TRBJ1-5,NA,13,TGTGCCAGCAGTTTAGAGTTCGGCCAGCCCCAGCATTTT,CASSLEFGQPQHF
TRBV7-9,NA,TRBJ1-2,TRBD1,12,TGTGCCAGCAGCTTAGATGGACAGGGGGCCACCTTC,CASSLDGQGATF
TRBV18,NA,TRBJ1-4,NA,15,TGTGCCAGCTCACTTAACCCGGACATTTTCGTGGAACTGTTTTTT,CASSLNPDIFVELFF
TRBV15,NA,TRBJ1-3,NA,13,TGTGCCACCAGCAGAGATAAGGGAAACACCATATATTTT,CATSRDKGNTIYF
TRBV7-9,NA,TRBJ1-1,NA,13,TGTGCCAGCAGCTTGGATGCAGGGATGGCGGCTTTCTTT,CASSLDAGMAAFF
TRBV27,NA,TRBJ1-5,NA,13,TGTGCCAGCAGTTTGGCGGGTGGCCAGCCCCAGCATTTT,CASSLAGGQPQHF
TRBV28,NA,TRBJ1-5,NA,15,TGTGCCAGCAGTACCGGGACTGGGGGGACTCAGCCCCAGCATTTT,CASSTGTGGTQPQHF
TRBV18,NA,TRBJ1-3,NA,14,TGTGCCAGCTCGCCATCGAGCTCTGGAAACACCATATATTTT,CASSPSSSGNTIYF
TRBV7-9,NA,TRBJ2-5,NA,16,TGTGCCAGCAGCTTAAAGGCAGGGTTAACGCAAGAGACCCAGTACTTC,CASSLKAGLTQETQYF
TRBV3-1/TRBV3-2,once,TRBJ1-1,NA,15,TGTGCCAGCAGCCAGGCCTGGGGGTTCGGGACTGAAGCTTTCTTT,CASSQAWGFGTEAFF
TRBV9,NA,TRBJ1-4,NA,17,TGTGCCAGCAGCGTAGCTACCCACAGGGAAGTCTTTGAAAAACTGTTTTTT,CASSVATHREVFEKLFF
TRBV7-3,NA,TRBJ2-3,NA,15,TGTGCCAGCAGCTCCGTAGGGAGTGCGCAAGATACGCAGTATTTT,CASSSVGSAQDTQYF
TRBV9,once,TRBJ2-2,NA,18,TGTGCCAGCAGCGAAGCTTCGGGGACTCCTAGCTTTGGCGGGGAGCTGTTTTTT,CASSEASGTPSFGGELFF
TRBV19,once,TRBJ2-3,NA,14,TGTGCCAGTAGTATACGGACAGGCACAGATACGCAGTATTTT,CASSIRTGTDTQYF
TRBV7-2,NA,TRBJ2-7,NA,13,TGTGCCAGCAGCCTTTACGGGGCCGTCGAGCAGTACTTC,CASSLYGAVEQYF
TRBV3-1/TRBV3-2,NA,TRBJ2-1,TRBD2,17,TGTGCCAGCAGTCCTGGGACTAGCGGGAGGATTGGAAATGAGCAGTTCTTC,CASSPGTSGRIGNEQFF